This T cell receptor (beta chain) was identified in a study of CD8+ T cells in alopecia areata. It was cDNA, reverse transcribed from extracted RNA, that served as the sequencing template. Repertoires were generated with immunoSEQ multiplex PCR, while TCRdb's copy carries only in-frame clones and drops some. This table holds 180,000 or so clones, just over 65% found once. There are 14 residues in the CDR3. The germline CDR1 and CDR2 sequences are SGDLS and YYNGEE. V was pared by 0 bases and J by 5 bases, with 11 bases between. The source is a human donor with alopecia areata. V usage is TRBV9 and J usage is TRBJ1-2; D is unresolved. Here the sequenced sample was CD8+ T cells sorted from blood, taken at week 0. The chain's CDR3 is CASSVGGNNYGYTF. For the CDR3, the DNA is TGTGCCAGCAGCGTAGGGGGTAACAATTATGGCTACACCTTC.